This TCR beta chain was captured in a study of glioma-infiltrating T cells after dendritic cell vaccination. V was shortened by 5 bases and J by 7 bases, with 17 bases between the two germline ends. This CDR3 has 15 residues. Germline assignment: CDR1 SGHNT and CDR2 YENEEA. Using immunoSEQ multiplex PCR, the repertoire was profiled, and TCRdb retains in-frame clones only, with some absent. The data contain roughly 100,000 clones, around 90% of them singletons. Time point described: after dendritic cell vaccination, including at tumor progression/relapse. The chain employs TRBV11-3 and TRBJ1-4; D remains unclear. This receptor was identified in a human donor with glioblastoma. This material consisted of blood, taken after dendritic cell vaccination. Here the CDR3 reads CASSRGTDRPEKLFF. DNA for the CDR3: TGTGCCAGCAGCCGGGGAACAGATCGTCCTGAAAAACTGTTTTTT.